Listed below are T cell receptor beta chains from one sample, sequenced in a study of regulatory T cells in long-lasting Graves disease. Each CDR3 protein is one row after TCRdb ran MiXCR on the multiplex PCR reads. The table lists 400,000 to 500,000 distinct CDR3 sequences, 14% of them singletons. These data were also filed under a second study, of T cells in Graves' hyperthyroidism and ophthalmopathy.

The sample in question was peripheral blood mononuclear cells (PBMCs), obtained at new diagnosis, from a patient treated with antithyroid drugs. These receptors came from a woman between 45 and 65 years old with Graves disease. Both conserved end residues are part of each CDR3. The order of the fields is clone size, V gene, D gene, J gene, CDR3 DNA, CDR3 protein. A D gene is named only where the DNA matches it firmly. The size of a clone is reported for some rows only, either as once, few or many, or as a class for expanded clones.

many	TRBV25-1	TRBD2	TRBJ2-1	TGTGCCAGCAGTGAATGGGGGACTAGCGGTTACAATGAGCAGTTCTTC	CASSEWGTSGYNEQFF
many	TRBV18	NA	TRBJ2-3	TGTGCCAGCTCACCAGCGGGGCCCAGCACAGATACGCAGTATTTT	CASSPAGPSTDTQYF
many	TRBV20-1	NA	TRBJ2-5	TGCAGTGCTAGAGATCCCCTTCAAGAGACCCAGTACTTC	CSARDPLQETQYF
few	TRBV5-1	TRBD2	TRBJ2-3	TGCGCCAGCAGCTTGGCCGGCGGGGGAAGCACAGATACGCAGTATTTT	CASSLAGGGSTDTQYF
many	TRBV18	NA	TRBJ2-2	TGTGCCAGCTCACCCTCTGGCGGAAGGAACACCGGGGAGCTGTTTTTT	CASSPSGGRNTGELFF
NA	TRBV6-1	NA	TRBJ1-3	TGTGCCAGCAGTGAACTGGGGGACTCTGGAAACACCATATATTTT	CASSELGDSGNTIYF
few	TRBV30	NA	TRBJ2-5	TGTGCCTGGAGTGAGGAGACCCAGTACTTC	CAWSEETQYF
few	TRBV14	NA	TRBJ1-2	TGTGCCAGCAGCCAAGACAGGACCGGCTACACCTTC	CASSQDRTGYTF
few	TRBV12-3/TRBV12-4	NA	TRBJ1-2	TGTGCCAGCAGTGCCATGGGGGGCGCCTCCTATGGCTACACCTTC	CASSAMGGASYGYTF
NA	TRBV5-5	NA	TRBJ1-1	TGTGCCAGCAGCTTTCAGATCGGAGCCGGGGAGAAAGCTTTCTTT	CASSFQIGAGEKAFF
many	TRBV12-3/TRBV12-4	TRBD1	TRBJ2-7	TGTGCCAGCCCGGACAGGGGACCCTTTACACATACCTACGAGCAGTACTTC	CASPDRGPFTHTYEQYF
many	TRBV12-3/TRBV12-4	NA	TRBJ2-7	TGTGCCAGCAGTACTATCTGGTCTAGCGACTTCGATCAAGACTCCTACGAGCAGTACTTC	CASSTIWSSDFDQDSYEQYF
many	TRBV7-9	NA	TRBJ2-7	TGTGCCAGCAGCCGGGACGGCTACGAGCAGTACTTC	CASSRDGYEQYF
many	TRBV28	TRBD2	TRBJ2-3	TGTGCCAGCAGTTCCCTGGGTAGCGGGGATAGCACAGATACGCAGTATTTT	CASSSLGSGDSTDTQYF
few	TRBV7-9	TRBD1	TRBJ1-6	TGTGCCAGCAGCGACCGACAGGGGATGGATTCACCCCTCCACTTT	CASSDRQGMDSPLHF
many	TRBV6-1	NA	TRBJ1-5	TGTGCCAGCAGAACCTCTCCCGGCACAGCGAGCAATCAGCCCCAGCATTTT	CASRTSPGTASNQPQHF
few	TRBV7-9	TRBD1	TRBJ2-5	TGTGCCAGCGGCTCGGGACAGTACCAAGAGACCCAGTACTTC	CASGSGQYQETQYF
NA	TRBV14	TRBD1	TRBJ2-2	TGTGCCAGCAGCCGACAGGGTTGGTACACCGGGGAGCTGTTTTTT	CASSRQGWYTGELFF
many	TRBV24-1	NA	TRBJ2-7	TGTGCCACCAGTGATGCTACAGGGTCCTACGAGCAGTACTTC	CATSDATGSYEQYF
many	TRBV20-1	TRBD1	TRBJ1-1	TGCAGTGCTAAAGACAGGGAGGACACTGAAGCTTTCTTT	CSAKDREDTEAFF
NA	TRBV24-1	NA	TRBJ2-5	TGTGCCACCATGTCGGCAGGACCTCAAGAGACCCAGTACTTC	CATMSAGPQETQYF
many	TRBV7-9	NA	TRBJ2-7	TGTGCCAGCAGCTCTACAGGGTTCTCCTACGAGCAGTACTTC	CASSSTGFSYEQYF
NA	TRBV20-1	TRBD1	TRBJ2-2	TGCAGTGCTAGAGATGCCGGGACAGGAACCACCGGGGAGCTGTTTTTT	CSARDAGTGTTGELFF
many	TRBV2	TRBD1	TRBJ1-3	TGTGCCAGCAGTGAGCCCGGGACAGGGTCCGGAAACACCATATATTTT	CASSEPGTGSGNTIYF
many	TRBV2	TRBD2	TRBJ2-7	TGTGCCAGCAAGACTAGCGGGTATTCCTACGAGCAGTACTTC	CASKTSGYSYEQYF
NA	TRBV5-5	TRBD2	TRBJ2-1	TGTGCCAGCAGCTTGTTGGGTAGCGGGAGGTACAATGAGCAGTTCTTC	CASSLLGSGRYNEQFF
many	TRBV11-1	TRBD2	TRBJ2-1	TGTGCCAGCAGCCCATCCCTCGGGACTAGCGGGAGGTCCGATGAGCAGTTCTTC	CASSPSLGTSGRSDEQFF
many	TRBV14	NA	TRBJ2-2	TGTGCCAGCAGCGGACAGATTAACACCGGGGAGCTGTTTTTT	CASSGQINTGELFF
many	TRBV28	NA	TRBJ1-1	TGTGCCAGCAGTTTAAGGTTGAGGAACACTGAAGCTTTCTTT	CASSLRLRNTEAFF
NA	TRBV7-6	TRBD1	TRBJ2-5	TGTGCCAGCAGCCAAGGGACAGGGATCGGAGAGACCCAGTACTTC	CASSQGTGIGETQYF
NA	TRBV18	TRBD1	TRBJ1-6	TGTGCCAGCTCACCACCCCGGACAGGGAGTAATTCACCCCTCCACTTT	CASSPPRTGSNSPLHF
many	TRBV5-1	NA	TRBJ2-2	TGCGCCAGCCCAGGGAACACCGGGGAGCTGTTTTTT	CASPGNTGELFF
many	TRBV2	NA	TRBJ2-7	TGTGCCAGCTCACAAACTACAGGGACCTACGAGCAGTACTTC	CASSQTTGTYEQYF
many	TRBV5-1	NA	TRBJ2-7	TGCGCCAGCAGCTTGTACCCAGGGGCCTCCTACGAGCAGTACTTC	CASSLYPGASYEQYF
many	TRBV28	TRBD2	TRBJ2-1	TGTGCCAGCAGTTTCTTACTCGGACTAGACCTTTGGAATGAGCAGTTCTTC	CASSFLLGLDLWNEQFF
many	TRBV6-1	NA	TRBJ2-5	TGTGCCAGCAGGTCCCCGGCCCAAGAGACCCAGTACTTC	CASRSPAQETQYF
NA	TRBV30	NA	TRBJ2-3	TGTGCCTGGAGTGTAATGGTGCAAGATACGCAGTATTTT	CAWSVMVQDTQYF
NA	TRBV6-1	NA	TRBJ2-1	TGTGCCAGCAGATCACCCTCAATCAATGAGCAGTTCTTC	CASRSPSINEQFF
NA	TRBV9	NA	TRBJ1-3	TGTGCCAGCAGACCATCGATCTCTGGAAACACCATATATTTT	CASRPSISGNTIYF
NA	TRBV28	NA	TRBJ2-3	TGTGCCAGCAGTTTAACAACGGGAGTCACAGATACGCAGTATTTT	CASSLTTGVTDTQYF